Following are 26 T cell receptor beta chains from one sample sequenced in a study of STAT3 mutations in large granular lymphocyte leukemia. Study observations and caveats: At least one immunodominant TCR beta clonotype appeared in every T-cell large granular lymphocyte leukemia patient.

Only in-frame clones appear in the TCRdb table, and some are missing; sequencing was by immunoSEQ multiplex PCR. In the table there are roughly 30,000 clones, 60% to 85% of which are singletons. No antigens are known for them. The sequenced material came from peripheral blood mononuclear cells. These receptors all come from a woman in her forties or fifties with T-cell large granular lymphocyte leukemia. Some clones in this sample may be carry-over from other donors' samples.

The chain recombines TRBV19 with TRBJ1-5, with D perhaps TRBD1 (6 bases). The CDR3 sequence is 16 residues long. V was pared by 5 bases and J by 2 bases, with 16 bases between. The germline CDR1 and CDR2 sequences are LNHDA and SQIVND (reference sequence). This CDR3 reads CASSSRQAFGNQPQHF. The DNA for the CDR3 is TGTGCCAGTAGTTCACGACAGGCTTTCGGCAATCAGCCCCAGCATTTT.

This clone came up once. The chain carries TRBV28 and TRBJ1-2; D not resolved. The CDR3 length is 11 residues. V was trimmed by 4 bases and J by 8 bases, leaving 8 bases between them. The V gene's germline CDR1 is MDHEN and CDR2 SYDVKM. Here the CDR3 reads CASSSQRGYTF. CDR3 bases: TGTGCCAGCAGTTCACAGAGGGGCTACACCTTC.

CDR3 in amino acids: CASSLIFGQPQHF. CDR3 DNA: TGTGCCAGCAGCTTAATCTTTGGCCAGCCCCAGCATTTT. This rearrangement joins TRBV11-2 to TRBJ1-5; D unclear. The CDR3 contains 13 residues. Per the germline V gene, CDR1 is SGHAT and CDR2 is FQNNGV. Between the trimmed V and J ends, which lost 2 bases and 7 bases, there was a span of 9 bases.

This chain joins TRBV5-4 and TRBJ2-1; tentatively, D is TRBD2 (5 bases). CDR3 length: 14 amino acids. CDR1 is SGHNT and CDR2 is YYREEE in the germline V gene (reference sequence). V was cut by 6 bases and J by 4 bases, with 14 bases left in between. The CDR3: CASTFGLDYNEQFF. The DNA of the CDR3 is TGTGCCAGCACGTTCGGACTGGATTACAATGAGCAGTTCTTC.

The count of this clone is one. V gene TRBV5-6 combines with J gene TRBJ2-7, with 8 nucleotides matching TRBD1. J was trimmed by 7 bases and V by 5 bases; bases with no gene match: 11. The CDR3 contains 14 residues. From germline, CDR1 is SGHDT and CDR2 YYEEEE. The CDR3 bases are TGTGCCAGCAGTTCGGACAGGGAAGGGATAGAGCAGTACTTC. As protein: CASSSDREGIEQYF.

V gene TRBV30 combines with J gene TRBJ2-5, with 9 bases lining up with TRBD2. This CDR3 is 15 amino acids long. The germline V gene has CDR1 GTSNPN and CDR2 SVGIG (reference sequence). V shed 3 bases, J shed 7 bases, and the junction held 12 bases outside the gene matches. The chain's CDR3 is CAWSRLADPVGTQYF. The CDR3 DNA sequence: TGTGCCTGGAGCCGACTAGCGGACCCTGTTGGGACCCAGTACTTC.

The chain couples TRBV5-1 to TRBJ2-6; D gene ambiguous. CDR1 SGHRS and CDR2 YFSETQ come from the germline V gene. V lost 1 base and J lost 0, with 5 bases in between. This CDR3 has 15 residues. The CDR3 coding sequence is TGCGCCAGCAGCTTGTCCACCTCTGGGGCCAACGTCCTGACTTTC. Translated: CASSLSTSGANVLTF. The variable domain in full, with the rest retrieved from reference TRBV5-1 and TRBJ2-6, is KAGVTQTPRYLIKTRGQQVTLSCSPISGHRSVSWYQQTPGQGLQFLFEYFSETQRNKGNFPGRFSGRQFSNSRSEMNVSTLELGDSALYLCASSLSTSGANVLTFGAGSRLTVL.

This sequence joins TRBV18 and TRBJ1-1; 10 nucleotides line up with TRBD1. CDR3 length equals 15 residues. J was trimmed by 6 bases and V by 0 bases; bases with no gene match: 4. The germline gives CDR1 KGHSH, CDR2 LQKENI. CDR3 DNA: TGTGCCAGCTCACCACCGGGACAGGGGTTATCTGAAGCTTTCTTT. Protein product: CASSPPGQGLSEAFF.

The chain couples TRBV5-1 to TRBJ2-7; 9 bases align to TRBD2. Germline loops: CDR1 SGHRS, CDR2 YFSETQ. Trimming at V came to 5 bases and at J to 4 bases, leaving 7 bases not matched to a gene. The CDR3 runs 14 residues. The CDR3 sequence is CASRDPSGKYEQYF. CDR3 DNA sequence: TGCGCCAGCAGGGACCCTAGCGGGAAGTACGAGCAGTACTTC.

This chain connects TRBV18 to TRBJ1-2, with D hard to call. Between the trimmed V and J ends, which lost 2 bases and 0 bases, there was a span of 10 bases. This CDR3 contains 15 residues. Germline lookup yields CDR1 KGHSH and CDR2 LQKENI. The CDR3 sequence: CASSPAVAANYGYTF. The CDR3 region has the DNA TGTGCCAGCTCACCAGCAGTGGCCGCTAACTATGGCTACACCTTC. The full variable domain, rest sourced from reference TRBV18 and TRBJ1-2, is NAGVMQNPRHLVRRRGQEARLRCSPMKGHSHVYWYRQLPEEGLKFMVYLQKENIIDESGMPKERFSAEFPKEGPSILRIQQVVRGDSAAYFCASSPAVAANYGYTFGSGTRLTVV.

This chain connects TRBV29-1 to TRBJ1-2, with D unresolved. V dropped 4 bases and J dropped 3 bases, with 12 bases sitting between them. The CDR3 covers 13 residues. Germline CDR1 SQVTM, CDR2 ANQGSEA. The CDR3 DNA follows: TGCAGCGTTGGGATAAGCGGGGACTATGGCTACACCTTC. This gives the protein CSVGISGDYGYTF.

This sequence joins TRBV11-2 and TRBJ2-2; maybe TRBD2 (6 bases). V was cut by 1 base and J by 13 bases, with 13 bases left in between. Looked up from germline, CDR1 is SGHAT and CDR2 is FQNNGV. The CDR3 spans 13 residues. This chain's CDR3 is CASSLVRGAGLFF. The CDR3 DNA follows: TGTGCCAGCAGCTTAGTAAGGGGAGCGGGGCTGTTTTTT.

V gene TRBV5-1 combines with J gene TRBJ1-1, with D tentatively TRBD1 (5 bases). Between the trimmed V and J ends, which lost 6 bases and 3 bases, there was a span of 12 bases. The length of the CDR3 is 13 residues. Germline assignment: CDR1 SGHRS and CDR2 YFSETQ. CDR3 protein: CASNIGGDTEAFF. CDR3 coding DNA: TGCGCCAGCAATATCGGAGGGGACACTGAAGCTTTCTTT.

The DNA of the CDR3 is TGTGCCAGCAGCTCAAGCCAATATGAGAATCAGCCCCAGCATTTT. Translated: CASSSSQYENQPQHF. This rearrangement joins TRBV7-9 to TRBJ1-5; D is undetermined. Trimming stripped 4 bases from V and 4 bases from J, with 14 bases between. This CDR3 has 15 amino acids. The germline V gene has CDR1 SEHNR and CDR2 FQNEAQ (reference sequence).

The rearrangement links TRBV5-1 to TRBJ2-7, with 9 bases matching TRBD1. The CDR3 has 16 residues. The V segment lost 4 bases and the J segment 2 bases; nucleotides outside the gene matches: 10. Germline V lookup: CDR1 SGHRS, CDR2 YFSETQ. The chain's CDR3 is CASSHPRGTGTYEQYF. DNA for the CDR3: TGCGCCAGCAGCCATCCTAGGGGGACAGGGACCTACGAGCAGTACTTC.

V usage is TRBV4-2 and J usage is TRBJ1-5; D remains unclear. Germline V gives CDR1 LGHNA, CDR2 YNFKEQ. V was cut by 1 base and J by 7 bases, with 14 bases left in between. CDR3 length: 15 amino acids. The CDR3 DNA reads TGTGCCAGCAGCCAAGCGTGGGGAGTGGGCCAGCCCCAGCATTTT. Protein product: CASSQAWGVGQPQHF.

J is TRBJ2-7 and V is TRBV28; no clear D gene. This CDR3 has 11 amino acids. CDR1 MDHEN and CDR2 SYDVKM come from the germline V gene. V was clipped by 5 bases and J by 4 bases, with 6 bases between them. The CDR3 loop is CASSLGYEQYF. The CDR3 nucleotides are TGTGCCAGCAGTCTTGGGTACGAGCAGTACTTC.

The chain combines TRBV27 with TRBJ1-4; D is uncertain. V was pared by 6 bases and J by 3 bases, with 14 bases between. The length of the CDR3 is 15 residues. In germline, CDR1 is MNHEY, CDR2 SMNVEV (reference sequence). CDR3 in amino acids: CASRVGGIPNEKLFF. The CDR3 bases are TGTGCCAGCAGGGTGGGTGGAATCCCTAATGAAAAACTGTTTTTT.

The chain has TRBV18 and TRBJ2-7, with TRBD2 as a possible D gene (6 bases). Trimming stripped 6 bases from V and 0 bases from J, with 15 bases between. The CDR3 loop spans 15 amino acids. The germline gives CDR1 KGHSH, CDR2 LQKENI. This chain's CDR3 is CASSDGTRNSYEQYF. The DNA for the CDR3 is TGTGCCAGCTCGGACGGGACTCGCAACTCCTACGAGCAGTACTTC.

The sample holds a few counts of this clone. V gene TRBV27 combines with J gene TRBJ2-7; the D gene could be TRBD1 or TRBD2 (5 bases each). V lost 5 bases, J lost 0 bases, and 14 bases lay in between. Germline-derived CDR1 and CDR2 are MNHEY and SMNVEV (reference sequence). This CDR3 comprises 15 residues. CDR3 sequence (DNA): TGTGCCAGCAGTCCGGGACCGGGGCCCTCCTACGAGCAGTACTTC. This translates into CASSPGPGPSYEQYF.

The table lists this clone with a count of one. V usage is TRBV18 and J usage is TRBJ2-3; tentative D call: TRBD2 (6 bases). The germline gives CDR1 KGHSH, CDR2 LQKENI. Trimming removed 4 bases at V and 1 base at J, with 12 bases between. The CDR3 contains 15 residues. This CDR3 reads CASSLRWGGTDTQYF. The CDR3 DNA is TGTGCCAGCTCACTTAGGTGGGGGGGCACAGATACGCAGTATTTT. The full variable domain, in which reference TRBV18 and TRBJ2-3 provide the parts outside the CDR3, is NAGVMQNPRHLVRRRGQEARLRCSPMKGHSHVYWYRQLPEEGLKFMVYLQKENIIDESGMPKERFSAEFPKEGPSILRIQQVVRGDSAAYFCASSLRWGGTDTQYFGPGTRLTVL.

The genes are TRBV18 and TRBJ2-3; D unresolved. Germline V CDR1 and CDR2: KGHSH, LQKENI. V was clipped by 3 bases and J by 0 bases, with 10 bases between them. The CDR3 contains 15 residues. The CDR3 DNA reads as TGTGCCAGCTCACCTTGGATTCAGAGCACAGATACGCAGTATTTT. This translates into CASSPWIQSTDTQYF.

This clone was recorded once. V and J are TRBV5-4 and TRBJ1-1; unclear D gene. This CDR3 has 15 residues. From germline, CDR1 is SGHNT and CDR2 YYREEE (reference sequence). Trimming shortened V by 5 bases and J by 0 bases, and 14 bases separated the two germline ends. In nucleotides, the CDR3 is TGTGCCAGCAGAACCCGGACGGGCATGAACACTGAAGCTTTCTTT. Translating gives CASRTRTGMNTEAFF.

V and J are TRBV18 and TRBJ2-5; TRBD1 aligns across 12 bases. Trimming cost V 1 base and J 5 bases; bases outside gene matches: 8. CDR1 is KGHSH and CDR2 is LQKENI in the germline V gene. This CDR3 comprises 17 residues. The CDR3 spells CASSPLAGTGGGETQYF. CDR3 nucleotide sequence: TGTGCCAGCTCACCACTTGCCGGGACAGGGGGCGGCGAGACCCAGTACTTC.

This clone was counted only a few times. This chain links TRBV18 with TRBJ2-7; the D gene is possibly TRBD1 (6 bases). V lost 2 bases and J lost 4, with 18 bases in between. The germline CDR1 and CDR2 sequences are KGHSH and LQKENI. The CDR3 is made up of 16 amino acids. CDR3 nucleotides: TGTGCCAGCTCACCAAACTTGGGGACAAGCCGTTACGAGCAGTACTTC. Translating it yields CASSPNLGTSRYEQYF. Together with reference TRBV18 and TRBJ2-7, the CDR3 gives the full variable domain: NAGVMQNPRHLVRRRGQEARLRCSPMKGHSHVYWYRQLPEEGLKFMVYLQKENIIDESGMPKERFSAEFPKEGPSILRIQQVVRGDSAAYFCASSPNLGTSRYEQYFGPGTRLTVT.

This clone was detected only once. The chain is built from TRBV30 and TRBJ2-5, with D perhaps matching TRBD2 (6 bases). CDR1 is GTSNPN and CDR2 is SVGIG in the germline V gene (reference sequence). V lost 4 bases and J 5 bases, leaving 17 bases between the germline ends. CDR3 length: 14 residues. The CDR3 sequence: CAWKVWGVGETQYF. The CDR3 DNA reads as TGTGCCTGGAAGGTTTGGGGGGTCGGGGAGACCCAGTACTTC.